What follows are 5 T cell receptor beta chains derived from one specimen sequenced in a study of cytomegalovirus exposure and HLA in healthy donors. PCR amplification relied on 60 Vbeta primers (plus 13 Jbeta primers). Sequencing was performed with immunoSEQ multiplex PCR; in TCRdb, only in-frame clones are kept and a portion is missing. Found here are about 190,000 clones, around three quarters of them singletons; the top ten hold approximately 14%. Specimen: PBMCs. Receptor source: a woman in her 30s in good health and CMV-seropositive.

The gene calls are TRBV27 and TRBJ2-6; weak D call: TRBD1 (6 bases). The CDR3 runs to 19 residues. Germline-derived CDR1 and CDR2 are MNHEY and SMNVEV (reference sequence). The V end lost 5 bases, the J end lost 3 bases, and 23 bases lay between the germline ends. The CDR3 loop is CASSRGLQGFPSGANVLTF. CDR3 bases: TGTGCCAGCAGTCGAGGTCTACAGGGCTTCCCTAGTGGGGCCAACGTCCTGACTTTC.

This clone is a singleton in its sample. The J gene is TRBJ2-3, the V gene TRBV28, with TRBD2 identical over 7 bases. CDR1 and CDR2 from the germline V gene are MDHEN and SYDVKM. This CDR3 is built from 18 residues. The trim removed 3 bases at V and 0 bases at J, leaving 12 bases unmatched. The CDR3 is CASSLASGIETSTDTQYF. Written as DNA, the CDR3 is TGTGCCAGCAGTTTGGCTAGCGGCATCGAAACTAGCACAGATACGCAGTATTTT.

This chain connects TRBV7-2 to TRBJ2-5; 10 nucleotides line up with TRBD1. V lost 3 bases to trimming and J lost 5 bases; unmatched junction nucleotides: 3. The length of the CDR3 is 14 residues. The germline V gene encodes CDR1 SGHTA and CDR2 FQGNSA. CDR3 DNA: TGTGCCAGCAGCTTGGACAGGGGGACGGAGACCCAGTACTTC. This gives the protein CASSLDRGTETQYF.

As for this clone: Other nucleotide sequences in the sample specify the same CDR3. The chain joins TRBV5-1 to TRBJ1-4; 11 nucleotides align to TRBD1. CDR1 is SGHRS, CDR2 YFSETQ, per germline. This CDR3 has 15 amino acids. V lost 4 bases and J lost 8; bases outside the gene matches: 7. In DNA form, the CDR3 reads TGCGCCAGCAGCCTTCGGACAGGGGGCGACGAAAAACTGTTTTTT. Its translation: CASSLRTGGDEKLFF.

The chain is built from TRBV7-8 and TRBJ2-3; the D is unclear. CDR3 size: 15 residues. Per germline, CDR1 SGHVS and CDR2 FQNEAQ. V dropped 1 base and J dropped 0 bases, with 8 bases sitting between them. The chain's CDR3 is CASSLDSPSTDTQYF. CDR3 DNA: TGTGCCAGCAGCTTAGATAGCCCTAGCACAGATACGCAGTATTTT. Full variable domain (missing parts from reference TRBV7-8 and TRBJ2-3): GAGVSQSPRYKVAKRGQDVALRCDPISGHVSLFWYQQALGQGPEFLTYFQNEAQLDKSGLPSDRFFAERPEGSVSTLKIQRTQQEDSAVYLCASSLDSPSTDTQYFGPGTRLTVL.